A single sample gave rise to the 4 T cell receptor beta chains below, sequenced in a study of blood T cell repertoires in COVID-19. Assay: immunoSEQ multiplex PCR; the TCRdb copy retains only in-frame clones and omits some. This table holds 150,000 to 200,000 clones, approximately 84% found once. Sequencing input: peripheral blood. Receptors originate from a man aged 18 to 30 with active or convalescent COVID-19.

The chain has TRBV7-2 and TRBJ2-1; the match to TRBD2 covers 15 bases. CDR3 length: 17 amino acids. J was trimmed by 3 bases and V by 5 bases; bases with no gene match: 5. Germline V gene data show CDR1 as SGHTA and CDR2 as FQGNSA. The CDR3 nucleotides are TGTGCCAGCAGCGATCCGGGACTAGCGGGGGGCTACAATGAGCAGTTCTTC. Its translation is CASSDPGLAGGYNEQFF.

CDR3 coding DNA: TGTGCCAGCAGCCCGCGTGGCGCGGGAGGGGCCTACAATGAGCAGTTCTTC. This encodes CASSPRGAGGAYNEQFF. This chain connects TRBV7-3 to TRBJ2-1; 9 nucleotides align to TRBD2. Germline assignment: CDR1 SGHTA and CDR2 FQGTGA. The CDR3 spans 17 residues. Trimming took 5 bases from V and 2 from J; bases not matched to a gene: 10. The full variable domain, with the rest looked up from reference TRBV7-3 and TRBJ2-1, is GAGVSQTPSNKVTEKGKYVELRCDPISGHTALYWYRQSLGQGPEFLIYFQGTGAADDSGLPNDRFFAVRPEGSVSTLKIQRTERGDSAVYLCASSPRGAGGAYNEQFFGPGTRLTVL.

The chain uses TRBV6-2 or TRBV6-3 and TRBJ2-3, with 8 positions matching TRBD1. The CDR3 runs to 15 residues. Germline CDR1 and CDR2: MNHEY and SVGEGT. Losses at the gene ends were 4 bases for V and 1 base for J; bases not matched to a gene: 4. The CDR3 DNA is TGTGCCAGCAGTTCTCAGACAGGGGGCACAGATACGCAGTATTTT. Translation: CASSSQTGGTDTQYF.

V usage is TRBV5-1 and J usage is TRBJ2-1; 14 bases fit TRBD2. The V gene end was trimmed by 4 bases and the J gene end by 8 bases; junction bases not matched to a gene: 11. Germline CDR1 SGHRS, CDR2 YFSETQ. The CDR3 spans 17 residues. The CDR3 DNA follows: TGCGCCAGCAGCGCAGGGCCGGGACTAGCGGGAGAAGATGAGCAGTTCTTC. It translates to CASSAGPGLAGEDEQFF. Full variable domain (outside the CDR3, taken from reference TRBV5-1 and TRBJ2-1): KAGVTQTPRYLIKTRGQQVTLSCSPISGHRSVSWYQQTPGQGLQFLFEYFSETQRNKGNFPGRFSGRQFSNSRSEMNVSTLELGDSALYLCASSAGPGLAGEDEQFFGPGTRLTVL.